This T cell receptor beta chain was obtained from a study of T cells expressing NK-cell markers. Study context: Sorted T-cell subsets CD3+CD56+NKG2C+, CD3+CD56+NKG2C- and CD3+CD56-NKG2C+ were TCR beta-sequenced.

It was by 5'RACE template switching with UMIs that TCR beta cDNA was made. TCRdb re-called the 5' RACE reads and shows each CDR3 protein once, DNA omitted. The sample features about 160,000 distinct CDR3 sequences, with around 20% in its top ten. The CDR3 is made up of 15 amino acids. Germline CDR1 SGHDN, CDR2 FVKESK. The TCR was taken from a man aged 18 to 69 in good health. The chain is built from TRBV14 and TRBJ1-2; no DNA is available, so the TRBD1 call from TCRdb remains unchecked. Sequencing used blood T cells: a sorted CD56 or NKG2C T cell subset, CD4+ or CD8+ T cells, or bulk PBMC T cells (not recorded which). CDR3 loop: CASSEEIRGPDGYTF.